Listed below are T cell receptor beta chains from one sample, sequenced in a study of cytomegalovirus exposure and HLA in healthy donors. The method was immunoSEQ multiplex PCR; TCRdb's version includes in-frame clones alone and lacks a portion of them. This sample's table reports tens of thousands of clones. The sequenced sample consisted of PBMCs. The source is a woman aged 40 to 50 in good health and CMV-seronegative. Both conserved end residues are part of each CDR3. The D gene is left open where the match is weak.

-	TRBV5-1	TRBJ2-3	TGCGCCAGCAGCCTTCAGATGTTAGATACGCAGTATTTT	CASSLQMLDTQYF
TRBD2	TRBV28	TRBJ2-6	TGTGCCAGCAGCCAGCCTAGCGGGAGCTCTGGGGCCAACGTCCTGACTTTC	CASSQPSGSSGANVLTF
-	TRBV9	TRBJ2-3	TGTGCCAGCAGCCGGGCAGATACGCAGTATTTT	CASSRADTQYF
-	TRBV25-1	TRBJ2-1	TGTGCCAGCAGTGGTTACGGTCGCATAGACAACGAGCAGTTCTTC	CASSGYGRIDNEQFF
TRBD1	TRBV9	TRBJ1-4	TGTGCCAGCAGCGCTCAGGGGGCGCGTACTAATGAAAAACTGTTTTTT	CASSAQGARTNEKLFF
TRBD2	TRBV7-2	TRBJ2-3	TGTGCCAGCAGCCCTAGCGGCCAAACGGGGTATACGCAGTATTTT	CASSPSGQTGYTQYF
-	TRBV9	TRBJ2-5	TGTGCCAGCAGCATCCGACTGAAAGAGACCCAGTACTTC	CASSIRLKETQYF
TRBD1	TRBV28	TRBJ1-2	TGTGCCAGCAGTTGGGACAGGCCTAACTATGGCTACACCTTC	CASSWDRPNYGYTF
TRBD2	TRBV11-2	TRBJ2-2	TGTGCCAGCAGCTCGCGGCGCGGGAGGACCGCCGGGGAGCTGTTTTTT	CASSSRRGRTAGELFF
-	TRBV7-2	TRBJ1-2	TGTGCCAGCAGCTTGCGGCAGAGTGGCTACACCTTC	CASSLRQSGYTF
-	TRBV5-1	TRBJ2-4	TGCGCCAGCAAGGAGCGAGACATTCAGTACTTC	CASKERDIQYF
TRBD1	TRBV7-9	TRBJ2-5	TGTGCCAGCAGCTCTGCTTTAGGGACAGGGAGAGGGGAGACCCAGTACTTC	CASSSALGTGRGETQYF
-	TRBV7-2	TRBJ2-7	TGTGCCAGCAGCTTAGGCGCGGTATACGAGCAGTACTTC	CASSLGAVYEQYF
TRBD1	TRBV7-2	TRBJ2-7	TGTGCCAGCAGCTCGGACAGGGGCGAGCAGTACTTC	CASSSDRGEQYF
-	TRBV27	TRBJ1-2	TGTGCCAGCAGTCCCACCGAGCAGAGGGGCTACACCTTC	CASSPTEQRGYTF
-	TRBV7-3	TRBJ2-1	TGTGCCAGCAGCTTACAGGCTACCTTTGGGTACAATGAGCAGTTCTTC	CASSLQATFGYNEQFF
TRBD1	TRBV5-1	TRBJ1-5	TGCGCCAGCAGCTTGGGGACAGGGGATAGCAATCAGCCCCAGCATTTT	CASSLGTGDSNQPQHF